This TCR beta chain stems from a study of blood T cell repertoires in COVID-19. Study-wide background: Sources were T cells, B-cell-depleted T cells, or PBMCs; the material itself was cDNA or gDNA.

The J segment lost 3 bases and the V segment lost 4 bases, leaving 14 bases of the junction unmatched. Looked up from germline, CDR1 is LGHNA and CDR2 is YSLEER. This CDR3 has 18 residues. Clones were read by immunoSEQ multiplex PCR, and TCRdb kept only the in-frame ones, dropping some. The table has roughly 200,000 clones, 82% seen once. The rearrangement joins TRBV4-3 to TRBJ2-3; 9 positions match TRBD2. Source material: peripheral blood. The clonotype was recovered from a woman aged 60 to 75 with COVID-19, enrolled during active disease. As DNA, the CDR3 is TGCGCCAGCAGCCGATCGGCGGGTGGCGGGAGGGGAACAGATACGCAGTATTTT. Residues: CASSRSAGGGRGTDTQYF.